What follows are 24 T cell receptor beta chains derived from one specimen sequenced in a study of siplizumab effects on memory and regulatory T cells (dated by TCRdb to about 2019). The library was obtained by the immunoSEQ multiplex PCR assay. Held by TCRdb, this immuneACCESS table contains in-frame sequences only and omits some clones. Under half of the omission traces to an unresolved V gene where checked; the cause of the rest is unknown. The sample table lists some 110,000 clones, less than 95% of them with a count of one. Approximately 1.8% of the sample is taken by the ten largest. The sequenced sample consisted of non-Treg CD4+ T cells sorted from blood. What this sample's cell subset or site label stands for: FACS-sorted unstimulated CD4+ non-regulatory T cells. The source of these receptors is a human donor in good health.

The chain recombines TRBV6-6 with TRBJ1-1; D gene unclear. Trimming removed 4 bases from V and 1 base from J, with 10 bases in between. CDR3 length: 14 residues. Per the germline V gene, CDR1 is MNHNY and CDR2 is SVGAGI (reference sequence). The DNA for the CDR3 is TGTGCCAGCAGTTCCCTCCTCGAGAACACTGAAGCTTTCTTT. Protein: CASSSLLENTEAFF.

The rearrangement joins TRBV4-1 to TRBJ1-3, with D hard to call. V dropped 4 bases and J dropped 2 bases, with 12 bases sitting between them. The CDR3 runs 15 residues. The germline CDR1 and CDR2 sequences are MGHRA and YSYEKL. The CDR3 nucleotides read TGCGCCAGCAGCCGCTTACTGTTTGCTGGAAACACCATATATTTT. Translation: CASSRLLFAGNTIYF.

V usage is TRBV4-1 and J usage is TRBJ1-1; a possible D gene is TRBD1 (5 bases). The V gene's germline CDR1 is MGHRA and CDR2 YSYEKL. The CDR3 extends over 13 amino acids. The V end was cut by 0 bases, the J end by 7 bases, with 9 bases between. The CDR3 loop reads CASSQDYQGEAFF. CDR3 bases: TGCGCCAGCAGCCAAGATTACCAGGGTGAAGCTTTCTTT.

The rearrangement links TRBV1 to TRBJ2-3; TRBD2, the table's D call, was not compared with the DNA. TRBV1 is a recognized pseudogene. The CDR3 sequence is 17 residues long. CDR3 sequence: CTSSPESGRGSTDTQYF. Written as DNA, the CDR3 is TGCACCAGCAGCCCCGAAAGCGGGCGGGGGAGCACAGATACGCAGTATTTT.

The CDR3: CASSIDLTGSSYEQYF. The DNA for the CDR3 is TGTGCCAGTAGTATAGATCTGACAGGGTCCTCCTACGAGCAGTACTTC. The rearrangement joins TRBV19 to TRBJ2-7; 7 nucleotides align to TRBD1. Germline V gene sequence: CDR1 LNHDA, CDR2 SQIVND (reference sequence). With V trimmed by 0 bases and J by 0 bases, 5 bases remained unmatched. This CDR3 spans 16 amino acids. Full variable domain (outside the CDR3, taken from reference TRBV19 and TRBJ2-7): DGGITQSPKYLFRKEGQNVTLSCEQNLNHDAMYWYRQDPGQGLRLIYYSQIVNDFQKGDIAEGYSVSREKKESFPLTVTSAQKNPTAFYLCASSIDLTGSSYEQYFGPGTRLTVT.

This clone was detected only once. The V and J genes are TRBV27 and TRBJ2-7, with D unresolved. In germline, CDR1 is MNHEY, CDR2 SMNVEV (reference sequence). Trimming took 1 base from V and 3 from J, leaving 7 bases between them. The CDR3 is made up of 13 amino acids. The CDR3 region is CASSLYSGYEQYF. The CDR3 nucleotides are TGTGCCAGCAGTTTATATTCTGGCTACGAGCAGTACTTC.

This chain joins TRBV5-1 and TRBJ2-3, with 8 positions matching TRBD2. The trim removed 4 bases at V and 4 bases at J, leaving 11 bases unmatched. Germline V gene sequence: CDR1 SGHRS, CDR2 YFSETQ. The CDR3 length is 16 residues. CDR3 in DNA: TGCGCCAGCAGCCCCCTAGCGGGTGGAGCATCAGATACGCAGTATTTT. It is translated as CASSPLAGGASDTQYF.

The rearrangement joins TRBV7-9 to TRBJ1-3, with a weak D call TRBD1 (6 bases). The length of the CDR3 is 16 residues. Trimming removed 1 base from V and 5 bases from J, with 15 bases in between. Looked up from germline, CDR1 is SEHNR and CDR2 is FQNEAQ (reference sequence). CDR3 sequence reads: CASSLDGGAMRNTIYF. CDR3 sequence (DNA): TGTGCCAGCAGCTTAGACGGGGGCGCGATGCGAAACACCATATATTTT.

The chain employs TRBV7-9 and TRBJ2-1; D possibly corresponds to TRBD1 (6 bases). Germline CDR1 is SEHNR and CDR2 is FQNEAQ (reference sequence). The CDR3 runs to 15 residues. Trimming took off 5 bases at V and 1 base at J, with 12 bases between the two ends. CDR3 DNA: TGTGCCAGCAGCCCACCGAGGGGGTCCTACAATGAGCAGTTCTTC. Translation: CASSPPRGSYNEQFF.

The J gene is TRBJ2-7, the V gene TRBV4-1, with 7 bases matching TRBD2. The J segment lost 6 bases and the V segment lost 4 bases, leaving 3 bases of the junction unmatched. This CDR3 comprises 12 residues. Germline V gene lookup returns CDR1 MGHRA and CDR2 YSYEKL. The CDR3 region has the DNA TGCGCCAGCAGCCCCCCGGGGGGCGAGCAGTACTTC. Its protein is CASSPPGGEQYF.

V and J are TRBV10-3 and TRBJ1-1; 10 bases fit TRBD1. Trimming at V came to 10 bases and at J to 6 bases, leaving 5 bases not matched to a gene. The CDR3 runs to 12 residues. Germline CDR1 ENHRY, CDR2 SYGVKD. As DNA, the CDR3 is TGTGCCACCTCCGGGACAGGGGCTGAAGCTTTCTTT. This codes for CATSGTGAEAFF.

This chain uses TRBV5-4 with TRBJ1-4; D is unclear. The germline gives CDR1 SGHNT, CDR2 YYREEE (reference sequence). V was clipped by 3 bases and J by 3 bases, with 12 bases between them. This CDR3 contains 15 residues. CDR3 loop: CASSSTRRPNEKLFF. The CDR3 DNA sequence: TGTGCCAGCAGCTCCACGCGGAGGCCTAATGAAAAACTGTTTTTT.

The J gene is TRBJ1-1, the V gene TRBV7-9; weak D call: TRBD1 (5 bases). CDR1 is SEHNR, CDR2 FQNEAQ, per germline (reference sequence). The CDR3 has 15 amino acids. The ends were cut back, 5 bases at V and 5 bases at J, with 18 bases in the middle. CDR3 amino acids: CASSPFDSSWTEAFF. CDR3 nucleotide sequence: TGTGCCAGCAGCCCTTTCGACAGTTCGTGGACTGAAGCTTTCTTT.

The genes are TRBV29-1 and TRBJ2-1; 11 nucleotides line up with TRBD2. CDR3 length: 13 amino acids. After removal of 6 bases from V and 12 bases from J, the junction contained 10 bases not matched to a gene. The germline gives CDR1 SQVTM, CDR2 ANQGSEA. CDR3 sequence (DNA): TGCAGCGTCGGGACTAGCGGATTTTCGGGGCAGTTCTTC. It yields the protein CSVGTSGFSGQFF.

The V and J genes are TRBV6-1 and TRBJ1-5; D uncertain. Germline V gene sequence: CDR1 MNHNS, CDR2 SASEGT. V was shortened by 3 bases and J by 4 bases, with 7 bases between the two germline ends. This CDR3 is 13 amino acids long. CDR3 sequence: CASSDGQNQPQHF. In nucleotides, the CDR3 is TGTGCCAGCAGTGACGGGCAGAATCAGCCCCAGCATTTT.

This rearrangement joins TRBV6-5 to TRBJ1-5; D is uncertain. V was cut by 2 bases and J by 4 bases, with 3 bases left in between. The CDR3 totals 12 residues. Per germline, CDR1 MNHEY and CDR2 SVGAGI. CDR3 sequence: CASSYENQPQHF. DNA of the CDR3: TGTGCCAGCAGTTACGAGAATCAGCCCCAGCATTTT.

CDR3 coding DNA: TGTGCCAGTAGTACGACGGGACAGGGCGTGGGCCCAGATACGCAGTATTTT. It encodes CASSTTGQGVGPDTQYF. The chain carries TRBV19 and TRBJ2-3; 9 bases line up with TRBD1. The V and J ends lost 4 bases and 4 bases, in that order; junction bases with no gene match: 12. The CDR3 runs 17 residues. The germline V gene encodes CDR1 LNHDA and CDR2 SQIVND (reference sequence).

The chain recombines TRBV7-2 with TRBJ2-3; 7 bases fit TRBD1. V dropped 6 bases and J dropped 2; count of bases not matched to a gene: 5. Germline V gene sequence: CDR1 SGHTA, CDR2 FQGNSA. CDR3 size: 14 residues. CDR3 in amino acids: CASSSDRVTDTQYF. The DNA of the CDR3 is TGTGCCAGCAGTAGCGACAGGGTCACAGATACGCAGTATTTT.

V is TRBV25-1 and J is TRBJ1-4; 7 nucleotides agree with TRBD1. This CDR3 spans 15 amino acids. The V gene end was trimmed by 3 bases and the J gene end by 8 bases; junction bases not matched to a gene: 9. Per germline, CDR1 MGHDK and CDR2 SYGVNS. This CDR3 reads CASSEETGRWEKLFF. The CDR3 region has the DNA TGTGCCAGCAGTGAGGAGACAGGGCGTTGGGAAAAACTGTTTTTT.

The chain uses TRBV7-8 and TRBJ2-2, with D possibly matching TRBD2 (5 bases). Germline CDR1 and CDR2: SGHVS and FQNEAQ. With 8 bases removed from V and 2 bases from J, the gap between germline ends came to 15 bases. The CDR3 is 15 residues long. The CDR3 coding sequence is TGTGCCAGCCCGGCAGTCCGGGGAAACACCGGGGAGCTGTTTTTT. Its translation: CASPAVRGNTGELFF. The variable domain in full, with the rest retrieved from reference TRBV7-8 and TRBJ2-2, is GAGVSQSPRYKVAKRGQDVALRCDPISGHVSLFWYQQALGQGPEFLTYFQNEAQLDKSGLPSDRFFAERPEGSVSTLKIQRTQQEDSAVYLCASPAVRGNTGELFFGEGSRLTVL.

J is TRBJ2-5 and V is TRBV10-1; 7 bases match TRBD2. CDR3 length: 14 residues. Germline values: CDR1 WNHNN, CDR2 SYGVQD (reference sequence). The V gene end was trimmed by 4 bases and the J gene end by 3 bases; junction bases not matched to a gene: 5. CDR3 in amino acids: CASSAGGSEETQYF. In nucleotides, the CDR3 is TGCGCCAGCAGTGCTGGCGGGAGTGAAGAGACCCAGTACTTC.

The chain combines TRBV25-1 with TRBJ2-3; 8 nucleotides agree with TRBD2. V lost 5 bases to trimming and J lost 3 bases; unmatched junction nucleotides: 7. Per the germline V gene, CDR1 is MGHDK and CDR2 is SYGVNS. This CDR3 is 15 amino acids long. The CDR3 here is CASSLAGSTTDTQYF. In DNA form, the CDR3 reads TGTGCCAGCAGTCTAGCGGGTTCTACAACAGATACGCAGTATTTT. Using reference TRBV25-1 and TRBJ2-3 for the parts outside the CDR3, the full variable domain is EADIYQTPRYLVIGTGKKITLECSQTMGHDKMYWYQQDPGMELHLIHYSYGVNSTEKGDLSSESTVSRIRTEHFPLTLESARPSHTSQYLCASSLAGSTTDTQYFGPGTRLTVL.

This clone was seen a few times. CDR3 protein: CAWRTGTDTEAFF. The CDR3 nucleotides are TGTGCCTGGAGGACCGGGACAGACACTGAAGCTTTCTTT. The J gene is TRBJ1-1, the V gene TRBV30; 7 bases match TRBD1. V shed 3 bases and J 3 bases; nucleotides not matched to a gene: 4. The CDR3 runs to 13 residues. Germline V gene sequence: CDR1 GTSNPN, CDR2 SVGIG (reference sequence).

The rearrangement joins TRBV6-4 to TRBJ1-6; TRBD1 aligns across 7 bases. The CDR3 has 14 residues. The trim removed 0 bases at V and 9 bases at J, leaving 2 bases unmatched. CDR1 is MRHNA, CDR2 SNTAGT, per germline. CDR3 in amino acids: CASSDSGTASPLHF. CDR3 DNA: TGTGCCAGCAGTGACTCCGGGACAGCTTCACCCCTCCACTTT.